The 32 T cell receptor beta chains presented below share a single source sample, sequenced in a study of T cell responses to AZD1222 COVID-19 vaccine. Using immunoSEQ multiplex PCR, the repertoire was profiled, and TCRdb retains in-frame clones only, with some absent. This table holds roughly 140,000 clones, just over 90% found once. The sample was peripheral blood, taken on day 0 of AZD1222 vaccination. The receptors originated from an adult in good health.

The rearrangement links TRBV11-2 to TRBJ1-1; TRBD1 might be the D (5 bases). This CDR3 is built from 14 residues. V dropped 1 base and J dropped 0 bases, with 6 bases sitting between them. Germline lookup yields CDR1 SGHAT and CDR2 FQNNGV. The CDR3 DNA sequence: TGTGCCAGCAGCTTAGGGGGCATGAACACTGAAGCTTTCTTT. It yields the protein CASSLGGMNTEAFF.

The chain is built from TRBV2 and TRBJ2-5; a possible D gene is TRBD2 (5 bases). Per the germline V gene, CDR1 is SNHLY and CDR2 is FYNNEI. The V end was cut by 6 bases, the J end by 4 bases, with 12 bases between. The CDR3 extends over 13 amino acids. As DNA, the CDR3 is TGTGCCAGCAGACCTACCCGGGGAGAGACCCAGTACTTC. Its translation is CASRPTRGETQYF.

The chain joins TRBV5-1 to TRBJ1-2; D may be TRBD1 (6 bases). Germline loops: CDR1 SGHRS, CDR2 YFSETQ. This CDR3 contains 14 residues. Trimming removed 4 bases from V and 8 bases from J, with 18 bases in between. The CDR3 DNA reads as TGCGCCAGCAGCGCCGGGACAAAACTAGGAGGCTACACCTTC. Translated: CASSAGTKLGGYTF.

CDR3 nucleotide sequence: TGTGCCAGTAGTATCCGGATCAGTAGCGGGACTCTCTACGAGCAGTACTTC. This codes for CASSIRISSGTLYEQYF. The chain carries TRBV19 and TRBJ2-7; 8 bases are shared with TRBD2. V lost 3 bases to trimming and J lost 3 bases; unmatched junction nucleotides: 13. The germline V gene has CDR1 LNHDA and CDR2 SQIVND (reference sequence). The CDR3 contains 17 residues.

V gene TRBV19 combines with J gene TRBJ1-1, with TRBD1 matching 10 bases. This CDR3 comprises 15 residues. CDR1 is LNHDA and CDR2 is SQIVND in the germline V gene (reference sequence). Trimming removed 1 base from V and 5 bases from J; junction bases left unmatched: 4. The CDR3 spells CASSIAPGQGTEAFF. The CDR3 DNA sequence: TGTGCCAGTAGTATAGCACCGGGACAGGGGACTGAAGCTTTCTTT. Filled out from reference TRBV19 and TRBJ1-1, the complete variable domain reads DGGITQSPKYLFRKEGQNVTLSCEQNLNHDAMYWYRQDPGQGLRLIYYSQIVNDFQKGDIAEGYSVSREKKESFPLTVTSAQKNPTAFYLCASSIAPGQGTEAFFGQGTRLTVV.

This clone was recorded once. The chain joins TRBV10-3 to TRBJ2-1; 7 bases align to TRBD2. Germline V gives CDR1 ENHRY, CDR2 SYGVKD. J lost 10 bases, V lost 7 bases, and 7 bases had no gene match. The CDR3 extends over 12 amino acids. The CDR3 DNA follows: TGTGCCATCACCCCCAGGGAGGGGGAGCAGTTCTTC. Residues: CAITPREGEQFF.

V is TRBV12-3 or TRBV12-4 and J is TRBJ2-3, with a weak D call TRBD2 (5 bases). The V gene lost 8 bases and the J gene lost 2 bases, with 11 bases spanning the gap. This CDR3 spans 13 amino acids. This CDR3 is CASDLGVTDTQYF. CDR3 nucleotides: TGTGCCAGCGACCTCGGGGTCACAGATACGCAGTATTTT.

CDR3 bases: TGTGCCAGTCGAGGTAGAAGCGAGACCCAGTACTTC. As protein: CASRGRSETQYF. This chain uses TRBV2 with TRBJ2-5; D gene ambiguous. Germline V lookup: CDR1 SNHLY, CDR2 FYNNEI. Trimming took off 9 bases at V and 5 bases at J, with 13 bases between the two ends. The CDR3 totals 12 residues.

The chain uses TRBV5-6 and TRBJ2-1, with 12 bases lining up with TRBD2. This CDR3 comprises 15 residues. With 5 bases clipped from V and 7 bases from J, the junction kept 7 bases outside the gene matches. The germline V gene has CDR1 SGHDT and CDR2 YYEEEE. Written as DNA, the CDR3 is TGTGCCAGCAGAATGGGACTAGCGGGCGGGAATGAGCAGTTCTTC. It specifies CASRMGLAGGNEQFF.

The chain couples TRBV5-3 to TRBJ2-2; 9 nucleotides align to TRBD2. TRBV5-3 is an ORF; its function is uncertain. The length of the CDR3 is 21 residues. V trimming: 3 bases; J trimming: 4 bases; junction bases outside the gene matches: 22. CDR3 loop: CARSYRRFYVAGVFGTGELFF. In DNA form, the CDR3 reads TGTGCCAGAAGCTATCGTCGGTTTTACGTAGCGGGAGTCTTTGGCACCGGGGAGCTGTTTTTT.

As DNA, the CDR3 is TGTGCCAGCAGAACGACAGGGAGCCATGGCTACACCTTC. This gives the protein CASRTTGSHGYTF. This chain connects TRBV27 to TRBJ1-2, with 7 bases fitting TRBD1. Trimming removed 6 bases from V and 6 bases from J; junction bases left unmatched: 7. This CDR3 is 13 amino acids long. Per the germline V gene, CDR1 is MNHEY and CDR2 is SMNVEV (reference sequence).

The chain combines TRBV12-3 or TRBV12-4 with TRBJ1-2; possibly TRBD1 for D (5 bases). Trimming took 1 base from V and 8 from J, leaving 11 bases between them. The CDR3 sequence is 13 residues long. The CDR3 loop reads CASSLGVGGGYTF. CDR3 coding DNA: TGTGCCAGCAGTTTAGGGGTTGGGGGAGGCTACACCTTC.

The V gene is TRBV7-2, the J gene TRBJ2-2, with 11 bases identical to TRBD2. This CDR3 has 15 residues. V trimming: 4 bases; J trimming: 6 bases; junction bases outside the gene matches: 4. Germline CDR1 reads SGHTA; CDR2 reads FQGNSA. CDR3: CASSSILAGAGELFF. The CDR3 DNA reads TGTGCCAGCAGCTCCATACTAGCGGGGGCCGGGGAGCTGTTTTTT.

The chain recombines TRBV5-4 with TRBJ1-2; no clear D. Trimming pared 3 bases from V and 4 bases from J, leaving 13 bases between. Germline V CDR1 and CDR2: SGHNT, YYREEE (reference sequence). The CDR3 spans 14 residues. The CDR3 loop reads CASSYAAQPYGYTF. CDR3 sequence (DNA): TGTGCCAGCAGCTATGCCGCACAGCCCTATGGCTACACCTTC.

The CDR3 loop is CASSVAGENYEQYF. The CDR3 DNA is TGTGCCAGCAGCGTGGCAGGGGAAAACTACGAGCAGTACTTC. The rearrangement links TRBV9 to TRBJ2-7; D is perhaps TRBD1 (6 bases). CDR1 is SGDLS, CDR2 YYNGEE, per germline. The germline V and J ends were trimmed by 2 bases and 3 bases, with 12 bases remaining between them. This CDR3 is built from 14 residues.

The rearrangement uses TRBV28 and TRBJ2-1; 7 nucleotides agree with TRBD1. The junction had 7 bases not matched to a gene; V was cut back by 1 base and J by 7 bases. The CDR3 is 15 amino acids. In germline, CDR1 is MDHEN, CDR2 SYDVKM. The CDR3 reads CASSLLDRVGNEQFF. DNA for the CDR3: TGTGCCAGCAGTTTATTAGACAGGGTGGGGAATGAGCAGTTCTTC. Full variable domain (rest looked up from reference TRBV28 and TRBJ2-1): DVKVTQSSRYLVKRTGEKVFLECVQDMDHENMFWYRQDPGLGLRLIYFSYDVKMKEKGDIPEGYSVSREKKERFSLILESASTNQTSMYLCASSLLDRVGNEQFFGPGTRLTVL.

The rearrangement uses TRBV7-8 and TRBJ2-7; 8 bases match TRBD2. This CDR3 has 16 residues. CDR1 is SGHVS and CDR2 is FQNEAQ in the germline V gene. V trimming: 2 bases; J trimming: 1 base; junction bases outside the gene matches: 7. CDR3 DNA sequence: TGTGCCAGCAGCTTACGACCAGGGACTAGATCCTACGAGCAGTACTTC. Translated: CASSLRPGTRSYEQYF. Based on the CDR3 plus reference TRBV7-8 and TRBJ2-7, the full variable domain is GAGVSQSPRYKVAKRGQDVALRCDPISGHVSLFWYQQALGQGPEFLTYFQNEAQLDKSGLPSDRFFAERPEGSVSTLKIQRTQQEDSAVYLCASSLRPGTRSYEQYFGPGTRLTVT.

The chain combines TRBV19 with TRBJ1-4; 9 bases line up with TRBD1. Trimming at V came to 5 bases and at J to 8 bases, leaving 9 bases not matched to a gene. There are 15 residues in the CDR3. The germline gives CDR1 LNHDA, CDR2 SQIVND (reference sequence). CDR3 DNA sequence: TGTGCCAGTAGTTTCCCGGGACAGGGAGGAGAAAAACTGTTTTTT. Its protein is CASSFPGQGGEKLFF.

CDR3 nucleotide sequence: TGTGCCAGCAGCTTAGGGAGGGGACTAGCGGATTCCTACGAGCAGTACTTC. It encodes CASSLGRGLADSYEQYF. This chain uses TRBV11-3 with TRBJ2-7; TRBD2 aligns across 11 bases. The ends lost 1 base at V and 1 base at J; junction bases unmatched: 6. Germline values: CDR1 SGHNT, CDR2 YENEEA. The CDR3 is 17 amino acids.

V and J are TRBV21-1 and TRBJ1-2; the listed D gene, TRBD1, was not tested against the DNA. TRBV21-1 has pseudogene status. The CDR3 totals 18 residues. CDR3 residues: CASSKLVGRLRSNYGYTF. The CDR3 nucleotides read TGTGCCAGCAGCAAACTGGTGGGCAGATTAAGATCTAACTATGGCTACACCTTC.

This clone was seen only a few times. The CDR3 coding sequence is TGCAGCGTCGGGAGGGCAGGGACGGACGAGCAGTACTTC. Encoded protein: CSVGRAGTDEQYF. The V and J genes are TRBV29-1 and TRBJ2-7, with TRBD2 matching over 8 bases. V shed 6 bases, J shed 5 bases, and the junction held 9 bases outside the gene matches. This CDR3 region has 13 residues. Germline loops: CDR1 SQVTM, CDR2 ANQGSEA.

V usage is TRBV12-3 or TRBV12-4 and J usage is TRBJ2-5; D remains unclear. This CDR3 comprises 13 residues. Trimming stripped 5 bases from V and 5 bases from J, with 12 bases between. The CDR3 DNA reads TGTGCCAGCAGTCCCAGCTCGGCGGAGACCCAGTACTTC. Residues: CASSPSSAETQYF.

This clone was seen only once. The rearrangement joins TRBV5-1 to TRBJ1-2; no firm D call. CDR3 length: 13 amino acids. Trimming took 4 bases from V and 0 from J, leaving 7 bases between them. Germline CDR1 SGHRS, CDR2 YFSETQ. The CDR3 DNA sequence: TGCGCCAGCAGCCCCGGACCTAACTATGGCTACACCTTC. Its protein product is CASSPGPNYGYTF.

The V gene is TRBV7-8, the J gene TRBJ2-3; 8 bases line up with TRBD2. Germline V gene lookup returns CDR1 SGHVS and CDR2 FQNEAQ. The CDR3 runs to 16 residues. Trimming took 5 bases from V and 5 from J; bases not matched to a gene: 12. The chain's CDR3 is CASSARGSGIRDTQYF. The CDR3 region has the DNA TGTGCCAGCAGCGCGCGCGGTAGCGGGATTAGAGATACGCAGTATTTT.

The J gene is TRBJ2-5, the V gene TRBV21-1; TRBD2 is the table's D call, not checked against the DNA. TRBV21-1 is classified as a pseudogene. The CDR3 contains 17 residues. CDR3 in DNA: TGTGCCAGCAGCAAAGTAGAGGTCCGATGGGTGGAAGAGACCCAGTACTTC. Amino acid sequence: CASSKVEVRWVEETQYF.

This clone has a single count. This chain joins TRBV29-1 and TRBJ1-2, with D maybe TRBD1 (6 bases). Germline V gene lookup returns CDR1 SQVTM and CDR2 ANQGSEA. V lost 4 bases and J lost 6, with 15 bases in between. The CDR3 has 13 residues. CDR3 sequence: CSVVGRGEDGYTF. Here the CDR3 DNA reads TGCAGCGTTGTCGGCAGGGGAGAGGATGGCTACACCTTC.

The gene calls are TRBV5-1 and TRBJ1-2; unclear D gene. The CDR3 spans 13 residues. The V gene's germline CDR1 is SGHRS and CDR2 YFSETQ. Trimming took off 5 bases at V and 0 bases at J, with 8 bases between the two ends. DNA for the CDR3: TGCGCCAGCAGGCAGACAACTAACTATGGCTACACCTTC. It specifies CASRQTTNYGYTF.

The chain carries TRBV27 and TRBJ1-5; no definite D call. Trimming cost V 5 bases and J 2 bases, with 13 bases left between them. Germline V gives CDR1 MNHEY, CDR2 SMNVEV (reference sequence). There are 15 residues in the CDR3. The CDR3: CASSRRWGGNQPQHF. The CDR3, as DNA: TGTGCCAGCAGTCGGAGGTGGGGAGGCAATCAGCCCCAGCATTTT.

The V gene is TRBV27, the J gene TRBJ2-7; 10 nucleotides line up with TRBD1. The CDR3 extends over 16 amino acids. The trim removed 7 bases at V and 2 bases at J, leaving 11 bases unmatched. Germline V gene lookup returns CDR1 MNHEY and CDR2 SMNVEV (reference sequence). DNA for the CDR3: TGTGCCAGCAAAATATCCGGGACAGGGGAGGCCTACGAGCAGTACTTC. Protein product: CASKISGTGEAYEQYF.

The chain combines TRBV18 with TRBJ2-1, with a weak D call TRBD2 (6 bases). The length of the CDR3 is 14 residues. Germline CDR1 is KGHSH and CDR2 is LQKENI. V was pared by 8 bases and J by 8 bases, with 19 bases between. The CDR3 nucleotides are TGTGCCAGCCGAGACCGGGACTCCAGCCATGAGCAGTTCTTC. Amino acids: CASRDRDSSHEQFF.

The chain is built from TRBV19 and TRBJ2-5; 9 bases are shared with TRBD2. Germline CDR1 reads LNHDA; CDR2 reads SQIVND (reference sequence). With V trimmed by 0 bases and J by 5 bases, 7 bases remained unmatched. The CDR3 is made up of 16 amino acids. Here the CDR3 DNA reads TGTGCCAGTAGTATAGATTCTAGCGGGAATAGGGAGACCCAGTACTTC. It translates to CASSIDSSGNRETQYF.

This rearrangement joins TRBV6-5 to TRBJ1-1, with TRBD1 identical over 8 bases. The ends lost 0 bases at V and 1 base at J; junction bases unmatched: 1. The germline V gene encodes CDR1 MNHEY and CDR2 SVGAGI. The CDR3 extends over 15 amino acids. The CDR3 spells CASSYSRGPNTEAFF. The CDR3 DNA sequence: TGTGCCAGCAGTTACTCCAGGGGGCCGAACACTGAAGCTTTCTTT.